This T cell receptor beta chain derives from a study of blood T cell repertoires in COVID-19. As for the study in general: Samples representing acute and convalescent COVID-19 were sourced from the United States, Italy and Spain. T cells, B-cell-depleted T cells, or PBMCs provided the cDNA or gDNA that served as material.

Original data processing: Reference gene primers were amplified, and this amplification served to estimate nucleated cell counts. Data came from immunoSEQ multiplex PCR; TCRdb stores just in-frame clones and leaves some out. V, J and clone size are those of that table, while D and trimming were read from the DNA. The sample lists tens of thousands of clones; around 89% were seen once. Trimming took off 2 bases at V and 6 bases at J, with 2 bases between the two ends. The germline V gene encodes CDR1 MNHNY and CDR2 SVGAGI (reference sequence). This CDR3 comprises 11 residues. The chain recombines TRBV6-6 with TRBJ2-1, with no clear D. This TCR derives from a human donor in a cohort sampled during active COVID-19. Sequences were obtained from peripheral blood. The CDR3 DNA is TGTGCCAGCAGTTACCTCAATGAGCAGTTCTTC. This codes for CASSYLNEQFF.